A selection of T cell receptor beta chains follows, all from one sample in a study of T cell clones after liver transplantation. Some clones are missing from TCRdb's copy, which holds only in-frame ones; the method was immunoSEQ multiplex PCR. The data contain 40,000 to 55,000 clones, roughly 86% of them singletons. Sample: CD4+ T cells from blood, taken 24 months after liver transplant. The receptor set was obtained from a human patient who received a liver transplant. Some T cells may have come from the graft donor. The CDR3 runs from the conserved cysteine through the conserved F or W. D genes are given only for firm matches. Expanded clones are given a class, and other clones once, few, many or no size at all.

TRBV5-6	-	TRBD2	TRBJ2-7	CASSSDGRVTYEQYF	TGTGCCAGCAGCTCTGATGGGAGGGTAACCTACGAGCAGTACTTC
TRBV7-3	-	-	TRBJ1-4	CASSPSGGANEKLFF	TGTGCCAGCAGTCCCTCCGGGGGGGCGAATGAAAAACTGTTTTTT
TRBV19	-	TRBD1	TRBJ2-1	CASSSGTGGGGSYNEQFF	TGTGCCAGTAGCTCCGGGACAGGGGGCGGGGGCTCCTACAATGAGCAGTTCTTC
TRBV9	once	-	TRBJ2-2	CASSKGPSGELFF	TGTGCCAGCAGTAAGGGCCCCTCGGGGGAGCTGTTTTTT
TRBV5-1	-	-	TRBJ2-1	CASSFGGSPSSYNEQFF	TGCGCCAGCAGCTTCGGAGGCAGCCCGAGCTCCTACAATGAGCAGTTCTTC
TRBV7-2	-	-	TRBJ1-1	CASSLTTNTEAFF	TGTGCCAGCAGCTTAACTACCAACACTGAAGCTTTCTTT
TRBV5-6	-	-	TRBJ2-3	CASSLGQLTDTQYF	TGTGCCAGCAGCCTGGGGCAGCTCACAGATACGCAGTATTTT
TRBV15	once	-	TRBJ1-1	CATSRDRGTEAFF	TGTGCCACCAGCAGAGATCGGGGCACTGAAGCTTTCTTT
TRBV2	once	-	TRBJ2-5	CASRAEETQYF	TGTGCCAGCAGGGCTGAAGAGACCCAGTACTTC
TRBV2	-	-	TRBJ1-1	CASLRGTEAFF	TGTGCCAGCCTTCGGGGCACTGAAGCTTTCTTT
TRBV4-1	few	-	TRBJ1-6	CASSQRGSYNSPLHF	TGCGCCAGCAGCCAACGGGGCTCCTATAATTCACCCCTCCACTTT
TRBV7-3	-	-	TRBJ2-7	CASSFVAGQLEQYF	TGTGCCAGCAGCTTTGTGGCTGGCCAACTCGAGCAGTACTTC
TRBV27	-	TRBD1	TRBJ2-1	CASSSYGQGNYNEQFF	TGTGCCAGCAGTTCCTACGGACAGGGCAACTACAATGAGCAGTTCTTC
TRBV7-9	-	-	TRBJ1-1	CASSLGQANTEAFF	TGTGCCAGCAGCTTGGGCCAAGCAAACACTGAAGCTTTCTTT
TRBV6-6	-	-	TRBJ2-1	CASERGGSSQFF	TGTGCCAGCGAAAGGGGGGGGTCATCGCAGTTCTTC
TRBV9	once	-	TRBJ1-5	CASSAPGIGTAQHF	TGTGCCAGCAGCGCTCCAGGAATCGGGACGGCCCAGCATTTT
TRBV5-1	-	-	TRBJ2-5	CASSLQGTQETQYF	TGCGCCAGCAGCCTTCAGGGAACCCAAGAGACCCAGTACTTC
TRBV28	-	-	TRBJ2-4	CASSWGQGAKNIQYF	TGTGCCAGCAGTTGGGGGCAGGGGGCCAAAAACATTCAGTACTTC
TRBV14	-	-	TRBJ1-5	CASSRAGSNQPQHF	TGTGCCAGCAGCCGGGCAGGTAGCAATCAGCCCCAGCATTTT
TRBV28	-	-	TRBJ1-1	CASSFLNQEKAFF	TGTGCCAGCAGTTTTCTTAATCAAGAAAAAGCTTTCTTT